This T cell receptor (beta chain) stems from a study of blood T cell repertoires in COVID-19. About the research overall: PBMCs, B-cell-depleted T cells, or T cells were the source of the cDNA or gDNA that made up the material.

Libraries were prepared by immunoSEQ multiplex PCR; TCRdb keeps only in-frame clonotypes and omits some of them. This sample has approximately 400,000 clones, with more than 65% found just once. The germline CDR1 and CDR2 sequences are MNHEY and SVGAGI. The CDR3 loop spans 13 amino acids. Trimming cost V 6 bases and J 1 base, with 9 bases left between them. The TCR was taken from a human donor with acute or convalescent COVID-19. The donor label of this sample is uncertain. V usage is TRBV6-5 and J usage is TRBJ1-1; D is perhaps TRBD1 (6 bases). Sequences were obtained from peripheral blood. The CDR3 here is CASRGTTNTEAFF. The CDR3 DNA follows: TGTGCCAGCAGAGGGACAACGAACACTGAAGCTTTCTTT.